One and the same sample provided the 18 T cell receptor beta chains below, sequenced in a study of T cell repertoires in cytomegalovirus infection. No cognate antigen is known for these TCRs. TCRdb fed the reads into MiXCR, producing one record per CDR3 protein. Seen here are fewer than 650,000 distinct CDR3 sequences, about 40% observed once, and the top ten hold around 46%. The sequences come from cultured PBMCs, collected from culture after CMV antigen stimulation. These receptors all stem from a human donor in good health (CMV status not recorded). Some clones in this sample may be carry-over from other donors' samples.

V is TRBV10-3 and J is TRBJ1-4; D is possibly TRBD1 (5 bases). V was pared by 0 bases and J by 4 bases, with 9 bases between. Germline V CDR1 and CDR2: ENHRY, SYGVKD. The CDR3 runs to 15 residues. The CDR3 nucleotides read TGTGCCATCAGTGAGTCGAAGGGGAGTAATGAAAAACTGTTTTTT. Amino acid sequence: CAISESKGSNEKLFF.

J is TRBJ2-3 and V is TRBV6-1, with D unclear. From germline, CDR1 is MNHNS and CDR2 SASEGT. Between the trimmed V and J ends, which lost 5 bases and 5 bases, there was a span of 14 bases. The length of the CDR3 is 14 residues. CDR3 residues: CASSRTAQVDTQYF. The CDR3 nucleotides read TGTGCCAGCAGTCGGACCGCCCAGGTAGATACGCAGTATTTT.

The table lists this clonotype with a few counts. The chain couples TRBV6-2 or TRBV6-3 to TRBJ1-6; TRBD1 might be the D (5 bases). This CDR3 region has 13 residues. The ends were cut back, 8 bases at V and 8 bases at J, with 13 bases in the middle. Germline V gene data show CDR1 as MNHEY and CDR2 as SVGEGT. The CDR3 nucleotides are TGTGCCAGCCGGGGGACGGGAGATTCACCCCTCCACTTT. Translation: CASRGTGDSPLHF.

This sequence joins TRBV28 and TRBJ2-7; 11 bases map to TRBD2. V gave up 3 bases and J gave up 11 bases; unmatched junction bases: 12. The CDR3 is made up of 15 amino acids. Germline V gene lookup returns CDR1 MDHEN and CDR2 SYDVKM. CDR3 region: CASSLRLAGGPVKYF. The DNA of the CDR3 is TGTGCCAGCAGTTTGCGGCTAGCGGGGGGACCCGTTAAGTACTTC. Supplemented by reference TRBV28 and TRBJ2-7, the full variable domain reads DVKVTQSSRYLVKRTGEKVFLECVQDMDHENMFWYRQDPGLGLRLIYFSYDVKMKEKGDIPEGYSVSREKKERFSLILESASTNQTSMYLCASSLRLAGGPVKYFGPGTRLTVT.

This chain uses TRBV6-6 with TRBJ2-3; D is ambiguous. Germline V lookup: CDR1 MNHNY, CDR2 SVGAGI (reference sequence). The length of the CDR3 is 13 residues. Trimming stripped 7 bases from V and 0 bases from J, with 8 bases between. The DNA of the CDR3 is TGTGCCAGCACCATAGGTAGCACAGATACGCAGTATTTT. Translation: CASTIGSTDTQYF.

This clonotype was observed a few times. V usage is TRBV7-2 and J usage is TRBJ1-2; D gene uncertain. CDR1 is SGHTA, CDR2 FQGNSA, per germline. This CDR3 contains 16 residues. V was trimmed by 3 bases and J by 5 bases, leaving 19 bases between them. CDR3 sequence (DNA): TGTGCCAGCAGCTTCCCCGCAAGACAAAGATGGTATGGCTACACCTTC. Protein: CASSFPARQRWYGYTF.

This clonotype was seen just once. J is TRBJ1-1 and V is TRBV27; TRBD1 matches 10 bases. This CDR3 is built from 14 residues. V lost 6 bases and J lost 6; bases outside the gene matches: 7. Germline V gene sequence: CDR1 MNHEY, CDR2 SMNVEV (reference sequence). The CDR3 sequence is CASSSRQGASEAFF. CDR3 coding DNA: TGTGCCAGCAGCTCCAGACAGGGGGCTTCTGAAGCTTTCTTT.

The rearrangement joins TRBV18 to TRBJ2-3; D ambiguous. This CDR3 spans 13 amino acids. Deletions cut 2 bases from V and 9 bases from J, with 12 bases between. In germline, CDR1 is KGHSH, CDR2 LQKENI. The CDR3, as DNA: TGTGCCAGCTCACCATTATGGAAGCGCACGCAGTATTTT. This gives the protein CASSPLWKRTQYF.

The rearrangement joins TRBV7-6 to TRBJ2-5; TRBD2 matches at 9 bases. The CDR3 spans 15 residues. Germline V gives CDR1 SGHVS, CDR2 FNYEAQ. J lost 3 bases, V lost 6 bases, and 8 bases had no gene match. The DNA for the CDR3 is TGTGCCAGCAGAGTTATAGCGGGGGAAAAAGAGACCCAGTACTTC. This translates into CASRVIAGEKETQYF.

V gene TRBV7-2 combines with J gene TRBJ2-2; D unresolved. The germline V gene has CDR1 SGHTA and CDR2 FQGNSA. The germline V and J ends were trimmed by 5 bases and 0 bases, with 4 bases remaining between them. The CDR3 sequence is 13 residues long. CDR3 amino acids: CASSTPNTGELFF. The CDR3 nucleotides read TGTGCCAGCAGCACCCCGAACACCGGGGAGCTGTTTTTT.

The chain joins TRBV7-8 to TRBJ2-7; D is possibly TRBD1 or TRBD2 (5 bases each). This CDR3 is 13 amino acids long. V was cut by 6 bases and J by 0 bases, with 9 bases left in between. Germline CDR1 SGHVS, CDR2 FQNEAQ. CDR3 protein: CASRRGLSYEQYF. The DNA of the CDR3 is TGTGCCAGCAGGAGGGGTCTCTCCTACGAGCAGTACTTC.

J is TRBJ2-4 and V is TRBV6-2 or TRBV6-3; TRBD2 might be the D (5 bases). The CDR3 length is 13 residues. V dropped 0 bases and J dropped 6 bases, with 6 bases sitting between them. CDR1 MNHEY and CDR2 SVGEGT come from the germline V gene. CDR3 sequence: CASSYSRVNIQYF. The DNA of the CDR3 is TGTGCCAGCAGTTACTCGCGGGTAAACATTCAGTACTTC.

This chain joins TRBV7-6 and TRBJ2-3; unclear D gene. CDR3 length: 15 residues. Germline V gene lookup returns CDR1 SGHVS and CDR2 FNYEAQ. V dropped 0 bases and J dropped 8 bases, with 15 bases sitting between them. Written as DNA, the CDR3 is TGTGCCAGCAGCTTAGCCAGCCCCCCGGTCAGTACGCAGTATTTT. Protein: CASSLASPPVSTQYF.

This clonotype appeared a single time. The V gene is TRBV19, the J gene TRBJ2-3; D ambiguous. V lost 6 bases and J 0 bases, leaving 13 bases between the germline ends. The CDR3 length is 15 residues. Germline CDR1 and CDR2: LNHDA and SQIVND (reference sequence). In nucleotides, the CDR3 is TGTGCCAGTAGCAAAGACGATGCTAGCACAGATACGCAGTATTTT. Protein: CASSKDDASTDTQYF.

The gene calls are TRBV7-7 and TRBJ2-3; TRBD2 might be the D (5 bases). Germline values: CDR1 SSHAT, CDR2 FNYEAQ (reference sequence). The V end was cut by 5 bases, the J end by 3 bases, with 12 bases between. CDR3 length: 14 residues. CDR3 protein: CASSPARATDTQYF. Here the CDR3 DNA reads TGTGCCAGCAGCCCGGCGCGGGCGACAGATACGCAGTATTTT. Filled out from reference TRBV7-7 and TRBJ2-3, the complete variable domain reads GAGVSQSPRYKVTKRGQDVTLRCDPISSHATLYWYQQALGQGPEFLTYFNYEAQPDKSGLPSDRFSAERPEGSISTLTIQRTEQRDSAMYRCASSPARATDTQYFGPGTRLTVL.

This clonotype showed up just a few times. This chain connects TRBV7-9 to TRBJ2-1, with D possibly being TRBD2 (6 bases). Trimming cost V 5 bases and J 1 base, with 18 bases left between them. The germline gives CDR1 SEHNR, CDR2 FQNEAQ (reference sequence). CDR3 length: 17 amino acids. CDR3 residues: CASSRVGSGWSYNEQFF. The CDR3 coding sequence is TGTGCCAGCAGCCGCGTAGGGAGCGGGTGGTCCTACAATGAGCAGTTCTTC.

The rearrangement joins TRBV6-2 or TRBV6-3 to TRBJ1-1; possibly TRBD1 for D (5 bases). The V gene's germline CDR1 is MNHEY and CDR2 SVGEGT. The CDR3 spans 16 residues. The germline V and J ends were trimmed by 4 bases and 1 base, with 16 bases remaining between them. CDR3 sequence: CASSSPRGWGNTEAFF. The CDR3 DNA reads as TGTGCCAGCAGTTCCCCCCGGGGGTGGGGGAACACTGAAGCTTTCTTT.

This chain uses TRBV29-1 with TRBJ1-1; perhaps TRBD1 as D (5 bases). Trimming took off 7 bases at V and 1 base at J, with 16 bases between the two ends. The CDR3 extends over 14 amino acids. Germline values: CDR1 SQVTM, CDR2 ANQGSEA. CDR3 sequence: CSGLLGTANTEAFF. DNA of the CDR3: TGCAGCGGACTGCTAGGGACGGCGAACACTGAAGCTTTCTTT.